This TCR beta chain was identified in a study of post-analysis software for immune sequencing data. Unique molecular identifiers were carried by the TCR beta cDNA libraries. One entry per CDR3 protein, called by TCRdb with MiXCR from the PCR reads. The repertoire consists of over 700,000 distinct CDR3 sequences, with 30% occurring once and the leading ten covering around 0.56%. The sample holds a few counts of this clonotype. Its antigen is not known. Study-level results: Pronounced co-clustering by F measure was evident among identically batched samples.

The sample consisted of blood. This clonotype originated in a girl aged 5-17 years with multiple sclerosis.

The CDR3: CASSLPSQRGETQYF. Here the CDR3 DNA reads TGTGCCAGCAGTTTACCGAGCCAGAGAGGGGAGACCCAGTACTTC. The chain carries TRBV28 and TRBJ2-5; possible D gene TRBD2, 5 bases. The CDR3 has 15 amino acids. V lost 2 bases and J lost 5, with 15 bases in between. Germline CDR1 reads MDHEN; CDR2 reads SYDVKM. Drawing the rest from reference TRBV28 and TRBJ2-5, the complete variable domain is DVKVTQSSRYLVKRTGEKVFLECVQDMDHENMFWYRQDPGLGLRLIYFSYDVKMKEKGDIPEGYSVSREKKERFSLILESASTNQTSMYLCASSLPSQRGETQYFGPGTRLLVL.